The entry that follows covers one T cell receptor beta chain sequence. Its antigen is still unknown. The immunoSEQ assay was version 4, run in survey mode. The method was immunoSEQ multiplex PCR; TCRdb's version includes in-frame clones alone and lacks a portion of them. The sample includes some 40,000 clones, more than 70% of them seen just once. The CDR3 is 16 residues long. The V end lost 3 bases, the J end lost 8 bases, and 17 bases lay between the germline ends. Germline lookup yields CDR1 WSHSY and CDR2 SAAADI. The stimulus was an HIV-1 Gag 15-mer peptide pool, approximately 0.93 ug/peptide/mL. CD40L-negative CD69-negative CD45RO-high memory CD4+ T cells were sorted as populations depleted of antigen-responding cells. Donors had CD4+ T cell counts above 400 cells/uL and were CMV-seropositive. The data originate from a study of persistence of HIV-infected CD4 T cells. Overall study findings and caveats: Proviral oligoclonality tracked with TCR oligoclonality within the same sorted cells.

This clonotype was obtained from an adult with HIV. The donor label of this sample is uncertain. The sequencing here drew on cultured CD4+ T cells from PBMCs, taken from a patient who received antiretroviral therapy. The rearrangement joins TRBV10-2 to TRBJ1-6; maybe TRBD1 (6 bases). This CDR3 is CASSDWGQIGDSPLHF. The DNA for the CDR3 is TGCGCCAGCAGTGATTGGGGACAAATCGGGGATTCACCCCTCCACTTT.